One T cell receptor beta chain is described in this entry. Its antigen is still unknown. Data came from immunoSEQ multiplex PCR; TCRdb stores just in-frame clones and leaves some out. This sample has about 140,000 clones, with under 95% found just once. These data come from a study of T cell responses to AZD1222 COVID-19 vaccine. Germline CDR1 and CDR2: ENHRY and SYGVKD. Trimming cost V 3 bases and J 4 bases, with 6 bases left between them. This CDR3 region has 12 residues. Study-level findings and limits: In the spike-specific TCR repertoire, nearly half reportedly target unmutated variant regions.

The chain links TRBV10-3 to TRBJ1-2; D is ambiguous. The receptor was isolated from an adult in good health. The specimen was peripheral blood, collected on day 0 of AZD1222 vaccination. DNA for the CDR3: TGTGCCATCAGTGAACCGGTCTATGGCTACACCTTC. This codes for CAISEPVYGYTF.